The next 5 T cell receptor beta chains were all read from a single sample in a study of blood T cell repertoires in COVID-19. Generated by immunoSEQ multiplex PCR, the TCRdb table keeps only in-frame clones and is missing some. Of 100,000 to 150,000 clones in the sample, roughly three quarters were seen once. Sequencing was performed on peripheral blood. The receptors come from a woman in her seventies with acute or convalescent COVID-19.

The chain is built from TRBV10-3 and TRBJ2-7; TRBD1 agrees at 8 bases. Per germline, CDR1 ENHRY and CDR2 SYGVKD. V dropped 2 bases and J dropped 6; count of bases not matched to a gene: 6. This CDR3 spans 14 amino acids. Here the CDR3 reads CAISESGQGIEQYF. CDR3 sequence (DNA): TGTGCCATCAGTGAGAGTGGACAGGGAATCGAGCAGTACTTC.

The chain links TRBV2 to TRBJ2-2, with TRBD1 identical over 7 bases. Germline assignment: CDR1 SNHLY and CDR2 FYNNEI. V was clipped by 5 bases and J by 0 bases; unmatched bases: 3. This CDR3 is 15 amino acids long. CDR3 loop: CASSRDSSNTGELFF. The DNA for the CDR3 is TGTGCCAGCAGTCGGGACAGCTCGAACACCGGGGAGCTGTTTTTT.

This chain connects TRBV5-1 to TRBJ2-3; D is ambiguous. V was cut by 1 base and J by 3 bases, with 12 bases left in between. Germline assignment: CDR1 SGHRS and CDR2 YFSETQ. The CDR3 runs to 15 residues. CDR3: CASSLSAKQTDTQYF. The CDR3 coding sequence is TGCGCCAGCAGCTTGTCGGCTAAACAGACAGATACGCAGTATTTT.

The gene calls are TRBV7-9 and TRBJ2-1; D unclear. The germline V and J ends were trimmed by 7 bases and 7 bases, with 8 bases remaining between them. The CDR3 has 11 residues. Germline CDR1 is SEHNR and CDR2 is FQNEAQ (reference sequence). CDR3 nucleotides: TGTGCCAGCACCCTTCAGAATGAGCAGTTCTTC. Translated, it gives CASTLQNEQFF.

This clone was counted a few times. The chain uses TRBV7-9 and TRBJ1-3, with D possibly matching TRBD1 (5 bases). Germline lookup yields CDR1 SEHNR and CDR2 FQNEAQ (reference sequence). This CDR3 contains 15 residues. V dropped 6 bases and J dropped 1 base, with 13 bases sitting between them. CDR3 bases: TGTGCCAGCAGTCCAGCAGGGAAATCTGGAAACACCATATATTTT. Encoded protein: CASSPAGKSGNTIYF.